These 2 T cell receptor beta chains were all obtained from the same sample, sequenced in a study of blood T cells in healthy people across ages. Using a J-beta primer mix together with a sample-barcoded 5' primer, a second PCR was run for roughly 7 to 12 cycles. TCRdb fed the 5' RACE reads into MiXCR, producing one record per CDR3 protein. The sample includes about 1.1 million distinct CDR3 sequences, roughly two fifths of them seen just once. Sequencing was performed on blood. The receptors derive from a man in his late teens or twenties in good health.

This clonotype was found a few times. This chain connects TRBV12-3 or TRBV12-4 to TRBJ2-7; D is perhaps TRBD1 (5 bases). The CDR3 runs to 13 residues. The V end was cut by 3 bases, the J end by 5 bases, with 11 bases between. CDR3 protein: CASSLHRMNEQYF. CDR3 nucleotides: TGTGCCAGCAGTTTGCACAGGATGAACGAGCAGTACTTC.

This clonotype has a handful of counts. This CDR3 reads CASSLSPRGDYGYTF. CDR3 bases: TGTGCCAGCAGTTTATCCCCGCGAGGGGACTATGGCTACACCTTC. The chain couples TRBV27 to TRBJ1-2; tentative D call: TRBD1 (5 bases). V lost 0 bases and J lost 3, with 11 bases in between. CDR1 MNHEY and CDR2 SMNVEV come from the germline V gene (reference sequence). There are 15 residues in the CDR3.